This T cell receptor (beta chain) was observed in a study of post-analysis software for immune sequencing data (dated by TCRdb to between 2014 and 2016). Background for the entire study: Relapsing-remitting, secondary progressive and progressive-relapsing multiple sclerosis were recorded as disease courses, and subtype annotation was lacking for some patients. The multiple sclerosis patient repertoires were compared with approximately 11 previously published healthy control repertoires from donors aged about 6 to 28 years. A subset of samples was prepared in parallel using single-end sample barcoding, then pooled and co-amplified after Illumina adapter ligation.

TCR beta repertoires were profiled from peripheral blood of over 10 young patients with multiple sclerosis to demonstrate the VDJtools post-analysis software. The multiple sclerosis patients were children and adolescents ranging in age from roughly 6 to 15 years. In regard to this clonotype: It has no known antigen specificity. Qualities for individual bases were not recorded, and no much larger clone is one base off.

Study-wide findings and limitations: When samples were clustered directly using the F measure, samples prepared in the same batch co-clustered strongly, which prompted a batch-effect correction. Significantly lower normalized Chao1 diversity was found in multiple sclerosis patients than in controls, suggesting substantial peripheral T-cell clonal expansion. The multiple sclerosis patient group was slightly younger than the control group. Significantly higher frequencies in patients than in controls were found for roughly 5 TRBV segments, including TRBV5-6, TRBV5-1 and TRBV20-1.

Library preparation used PCR. Sequencing was carried out with an Illumina HiSeq 2500. Unique molecular identifiers were incorporated into TCR beta cDNA libraries to reduce PCR and sequencing biases. Some 500,000 cDNA molecules were obtained per 1 to 10 million input T cells, so each molecule approximated one T cell. The patient libraries were prepared and sequenced using the same protocol as the earlier healthy control dataset. Samples belonging to the same batch were prepared together, multiplexed and sequenced on a shared HiSeq lane. The original methods were these. MIGEC handled the raw barcoded reads, throwing out single-read molecular identifier groups before consensus assembly and CDR3 extraction. Clonotype tables were post-analysed with VDJtools, normalizing diversity by down-sampling all datasets to the smallest sample size. Repertoire overlap clustering matched CDR3 amino acid but not nucleotide sequences to correct batch-related cross-sample contamination. The public reads were reanalyzed by TCRdb: fastp trimming at Q25, MiXCR alignment, in-frame beta chains only. Under each unique CDR3 protein, matching rows form one entry showing the most common genes and DNA. These V and J calls rely on TCRdb rather than the paper's analysis. The sample profile shows roughly 800,000 distinct CDR3 sequences; approximately 57% of them were found once. The ten most abundant clones make up roughly 4.4% of the sample.

At the junction V is shortened by 5 bases and J by 7 bases, with 14 bases in between. Its CDR3 holds 13 amino acids, cysteine through phenylalanine. Of all the DNA, just the CDR3 is kept, 39 bases in frame from base 1. CDR1 MGHDK and CDR2 SYGVNS are derived from the germline V gene. Material: blood. The sequence was collected from a girl between 10 and 17 years old with multiple sclerosis. The sequence joins TRBV25-1 to TRBJ1-2; no D gene is confidently identified. In nucleotide form, the sequence is TGTGCCAGCAGTAGGCCCTCGCAGGCTGGCTACACCTTC. The resulting protein is CASSRPSQAGYTF.